Many counts were recorded for the clone carrying this T cell receptor beta chain. Time point denoted: newly diagnosed GD, antithyroid drugs for less than 3 months. TCR sequences were obtained from RNA taken from PBMCs. From germline, CDR1 is SGHTA and CDR2 FQGNSA. CDR3 length: 14 residues. This sample is part of a study of regulatory T cells in long-lasting Graves disease. With iRepertoire HTBI primers and Arm-PCR of CDR3 regions, TCR beta libraries were built. Using its own MiXCR run on the multiplex PCR reads, TCRdb lists one record per CDR3 protein. The data show 400,000 to 500,000 distinct CDR3 sequences, about 15% seen once. This sample was shared with a second study, whose subject was T cells in Graves' hyperthyroidism and ophthalmopathy.

The material was peripheral blood mononuclear cells (PBMCs), obtained at new diagnosis, from a patient treated with antithyroid drugs. This chain links TRBV7-2 with TRBJ2-5; 7 bases align to TRBD2. The DNA matches TRBJ2-1 better at its end, which makes the J call doubtful. The TCR sequence derives from a woman in her thirties or forties with Graves disease. This CDR3 is CASSWGGVGNEQFF. The CDR3 DNA sequence: TGTGCCAGCAGCTGGGGGGGAGTGGGCAATGAGCAGTTCTTC.